These T cell receptor beta chains were read from a single sample in a study of blood T cell repertoires in COVID-19. Method: immunoSEQ multiplex PCR; TCRdb's copy keeps in-frame clones and lacks some. The sample shows some 210,000 clones, around 82% of them seen only once. Sequenced input: peripheral blood. The receptors here all came from a man between 50 and 59 years old with active or convalescent COVID-19. The CDR3 runs from the conserved cysteine through the conserved F or W. D genes are given only for firm matches. Size is stated for part of the rows, as once, few or many counts, or as a class when the clone is expanded.

clone_size j_call d_call v_call cdr3_aa cdr3_nt
once TRBJ1-2 TRBD1 TRBV9 CASSAGQGIRGYTF TGTGCCAGCAGCGCGGGACAGGGGATTAGAGGCTACACCTTC
- TRBJ2-3 TRBD2 TRBV4-1 CASSRGGTSGTDTQYF TGCGCCAGCAGCCGTGGCGGGACTAGCGGTACTGATACGCAGTATTTT
- TRBJ2-5 TRBD2 TRBV5-1 CASSSPSGRATSETQYF TGCGCCAGCAGCTCCCCTAGCGGGAGGGCCACTTCGGAGACCCAGTACTTC
- TRBJ2-1 - TRBV6-6 CASSYGGAGNEQFF TGTGCCAGCAGTTACGGGGGCGCGGGCAATGAGCAGTTCTTC
few TRBJ2-7 - TRBV10-3 CAISESGGPGDEQYF TGTGCCATCAGTGAGTCAGGCGGTCCCGGCGACGAGCAGTACTTC
- TRBJ1-2 - TRBV3-1/TRBV3-2 CASSQDLANYGYTF TGTGCCAGCAGCCAAGACTTAGCTAACTATGGCTACACCTTC
once TRBJ1-4 - TRBV5-4 CASSRGTATNEKLFF TGTGCCAGCAGCCGTGGTACGGCAACTAATGAAAAACTGTTTTTT
- TRBJ2-3 TRBD2 TRBV6-5 CANRDYPNTDTQYF TGTGCCAACCGGGACTACCCTAACACAGATACGCAGTATTTT
- TRBJ1-5 TRBD1 TRBV10-3 CAISWDRGTFGNQPQHF TGTGCCATCAGTTGGGACAGGGGGACTTTTGGCAATCAGCCCCAGCATTTT
- TRBJ1-5 - TRBV5-1 CASSTGESNQPQHF TGCGCCAGCAGCACGGGGGAGAGCAATCAGCCCCAGCATTTT
- TRBJ2-5 - TRBV5-4 CASSPDSDQETQYF TGTGCCAGCAGCCCGGACAGCGATCAAGAGACCCAGTACTTC
- TRBJ2-3 - TRBV10-3 CAISSTASGDTQYF TGTGCCATCAGTTCGACCGCTAGTGGAGATACGCAGTATTTT
- TRBJ2-3 - TRBV7-2 CASSPRRADTQYF TGTGCCAGCAGCCCAAGGAGGGCAGATACGCAGTATTTT
- TRBJ2-7 TRBD1 TRBV10-1 CASSEGTASYEQYF TGCGCCAGCAGTGAAGGGACAGCTTCCTACGAGCAGTACTTC
- TRBJ2-7 TRBD1 TRBV27 CASSLYQQGAGEQYF TGTGCCAGCAGTTTATATCAACAGGGGGCGGGCGAGCAGTACTTC
- TRBJ2-1 - TRBV27 CASSYDRYNEQFF TGTGCCAGCAGTTACGACAGGTACAATGAGCAGTTCTTC
- TRBJ1-3 - TRBV9 CASSVGRNRDTIYF TGTGCCAGCAGCGTAGGGCGGAATCGGGACACCATATATTTT